This T cell receptor (beta chain) originates from a study of graft-versus-host responses after intestinal transplantation (dated by TCRdb to about 2021). Regarding the research as a whole: Recipients received multivisceral, liver-intestinal, or isolated intestinal transplants. Every recipient was given anti-thymocyte globulin induction, then maintenance tacrolimus and steroids for about three years. Bulk TCR-beta CDR3 sequencing was used to track graft-versus-host and host-versus-graft alloreactive T cell clones in the graft, circulation and bone marrow after intestinal transplantation. Alloreactive clones were identified by sequencing pre-transplant mixed lymphocyte reaction products and comparing these products with unstimulated pre-transplant donor and recipient T cells. A cohort of more than 20 intestinal transplant recipients, including one retransplant, was enrolled, and a few patients lacking pretransplant specimens were excluded. A peak of at least 4% donor T cells among recipient peripheral blood mononuclear cells was the definition used for donor T cell macrochimerism. Rather than going through the commercial service, samples from a few later patients were sequenced in-house on an Illumina MiSeq and processed with MiXCR. Summary of the overall study and its limitations: GvH clones were detected in recipient bone marrow, and some appeared earlier in ileal mucosa or blood, consistent with an intestinal mucosal origin. Early after transplant, declines in HvG clones were associated with peak levels of circulating GvH clones. In the allografts of patients with donor T cell macrochimerism, GvH to HvG T cell clonal ratios were high. The relatively low number and heterogeneity of intestinal transplant patients limited the conclusions.

Remarks on this clone: No much larger clone exists at a distance of one base, and base qualities are not known.

To prepare the library, the immunoSEQ multiplex PCR assay was applied. For most patients, genomic DNA was isolated using the Qiagen DNeasy Blood and Tissue Kit and was shipped frozen to Adaptive Biotechnologies for TCR sequencing. Adaptive Biotechnologies carried out high-throughput TCR-beta CDR3 sequencing of genomic DNA for most patients. From the authors' description of their analysis: Adaptive's ImmunoSEQ software supplied the TCR sequencing data for more than 15 patients, while MiXCR and VDJtools were used to process three other patients. To correct CD4 versus CD8 sorting errors, sequences present in both subsets at a frequency ratio below 5:1 were removed. CDR3 nucleotide sequences shared between donor and recipient were removed because the origin of such sequences could not be assigned. Alloreactive clones required at least 2-fold expansion over unstimulated cells and minimum CFSE-low frequency of 0.002% (template counts) or 0.001% (read counts). Clones detected in sequenced pre-transplant spleen, lymph node, or MLR CFSE-low populations of the donor or recipient were defined as mappable. Cumulative frequency of alloreactive clones was calculated as a percentage of all sequences weighted by copy number. Imported from immuneACCESS, the table was reduced by TCRdb to in-frame sequences with V and J called. These copies leave out some clones; in studies compared against another copy, an unresolved V gene accounts for under half, and the cause of the remainder is not known. V, J and clone size reflect that table, while D and trimming were determined from the DNA. The sample table shows about 4,900 clones, and 20% to 30% are seen once. Clones ranked in the top ten supply around 6.8% of the sample.

The time point label, as the study defines it: cells obtained before transplantation from donor or recipient. Mixed lymphocyte reactions plated approximately 200,000 CFSE-labeled pre-transplant responders with approximately 200,000 irradiated violet-dye-labeled stimulators and were cultured for about six days. After the mixed lymphocyte reaction, proliferating CD3+CD4+CFSE-low and CD3+CD8+CFSE-low responder cells were FACS-sorted on a BD Influx sorter. From the cysteine through the phenylalanine, the CDR3 covers 14 amino acids. Only the CDR3 region is kept as DNA, spanning 42 bases read in frame from base 1. Reading the germline V gene gives CDR1 SGHAT and CDR2 FQNNGV.

This TCR was sampled from a human patient who received an intestinal transplant. The specimen was alloreactive CD8+ T cells from a mixed lymphocyte reaction culture, collected before intestinal transplant. The cell subset or site label here, explained by the study, means: CFSE-low proliferating T cells sorted from roughly 6-day pre-transplant mixed lymphocyte reaction (GvH or HvG direction). Rearrangement joined TRBV11-2 to TRBJ2-5, with 7 bases aligning to TRBD1. The J call may be faulty, since TRBJ2-7 better matches the DNA end. In nucleotides, the sequence is TGTGCCAGCAGCTTTGGGACAGATCGCTACGAGCAGTACTTC. Its protein is CASSFGTDRYEQYF.